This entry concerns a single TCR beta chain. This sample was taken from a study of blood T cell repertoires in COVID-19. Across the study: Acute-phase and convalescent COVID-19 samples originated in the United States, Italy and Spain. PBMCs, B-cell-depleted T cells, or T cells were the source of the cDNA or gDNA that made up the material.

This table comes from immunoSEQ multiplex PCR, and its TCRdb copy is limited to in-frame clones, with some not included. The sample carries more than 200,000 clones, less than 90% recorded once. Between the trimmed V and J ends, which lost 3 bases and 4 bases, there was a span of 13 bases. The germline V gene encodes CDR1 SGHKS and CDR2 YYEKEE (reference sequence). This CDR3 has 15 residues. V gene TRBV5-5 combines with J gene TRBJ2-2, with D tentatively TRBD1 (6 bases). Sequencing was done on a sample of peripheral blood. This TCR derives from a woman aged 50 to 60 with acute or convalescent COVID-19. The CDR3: CASSSGTWGTGELFF. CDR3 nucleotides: TGTGCCAGCAGCTCCGGGACATGGGGCACCGGGGAGCTGTTTTTT.